This T cell receptor (beta chain) was recorded in a study of control samples from healthy donors and cancer patients. This clone appeared a few times. Generated by immunoSEQ multiplex PCR, the TCRdb table keeps only in-frame clones and is missing some. The sample holds around 150,000 clones, 70% to 90% seen once. Germline lookup yields CDR1 MGHRA and CDR2 YSYEKL. Trimming left V 8 bases short and J 2 bases short, with 7 bases between. The CDR3 sequence is 11 residues long. Sequencing used blood. This rearrangement joins TRBV4-1 to TRBJ2-7, with D uncertain. This sequence was found in a man aged 25-40 years in good health. CDR3 amino acids: CASQAAYEQYF. The CDR3 nucleotides are TGCGCCAGCCAGGCAGCCTACGAGCAGTACTTC.